One sample yielded the 26 T cell receptor beta chains listed below, sequenced in a study of T-cell reconstitution after alpha-beta-depleted transplantation in children. Construction of the TCRbeta library involved unique molecular identifiers. TCRdb reprocessed the PCR reads via MiXCR and lists one record per CDR3 protein. Here the sample spans about 980,000 distinct CDR3 sequences, less than 30% being singletons. The sample here was PBMCs, mostly from graft donor cells, taken 360 days after TCRalphabeta/CD19-depleted stem cell transplant. These receptors came from a boy in the first two years of life who had a stem cell transplant for SCID, so the T cells may come from the graft donor.

The gene calls are TRBV3-1 and TRBJ2-1; D is unclear. The CDR3 consists of 13 residues. Germline loops: CDR1 LGHDT, CDR2 YNNKEL (reference sequence). Trimming removed 1 base at V and 12 bases at J, with 13 bases between. The CDR3 DNA reads TGTGCCAGCAGCCAAGGGTTGCAGATCGCGCAGTTCTTC. This gives the protein CASSQGLQIAQFF.

This clonotype was detected a few times. The rearrangement links TRBV10-3 to TRBJ1-1; TRBD1 agrees at 7 bases. The germline gives CDR1 ENHRY, CDR2 SYGVKD. The ends lost 2 bases at V and 10 bases at J; junction bases unmatched: 7. The CDR3 contains 13 residues. DNA for the CDR3: TGTGCCATCAGTGAGACGAAGGGGGCGGGAGCTTTCTTT. As protein: CAISETKGAGAFF.

The chain joins TRBV3-1 to TRBJ2-7; D remains ambiguous. Trimming left V 4 bases short and J 2 bases short, with 12 bases between. This CDR3 is 14 amino acids long. The germline CDR1 and CDR2 sequences are LGHDT and YNNKEL (reference sequence). The CDR3, as DNA: TGTGCCAGCAGCCCTGCTACATTGACCTACGAGCAGTACTTC. Amino acid sequence: CASSPATLTYEQYF.

This clonotype showed up just a few times. CDR3 region: CASSQQRGPENIQYF. CDR3 nucleotides: TGTGCCAGCAGCCAACAGAGGGGGCCGGAAAACATTCAGTACTTC. The rearrangement links TRBV4-2 to TRBJ2-4; 7 positions agree with TRBD1. The CDR3 totals 15 residues. CDR1 is LGHNA and CDR2 is YNFKEQ in the germline V gene. V lost 2 bases to trimming and J lost 5 bases; unmatched junction nucleotides: 6.

The V gene is TRBV20-1, the J gene TRBJ2-7; 9 nucleotides line up with TRBD2. There are 16 residues in the CDR3. With V trimmed by 3 bases and J by 2 bases, 11 bases remained unmatched. Germline V gene sequence: CDR1 DFQATT, CDR2 SNEGSKA (reference sequence). CDR3: CSASGGGALSTYEQYF. CDR3 DNA: TGCAGTGCTAGTGGCGGGGGGGCCCTCTCCACCTACGAGCAGTACTTC.

This clonotype has more than one count but fewer than ten. The rearrangement links TRBV12-3 or TRBV12-4 to TRBJ1-3; 11 bases fit TRBD1. The J segment lost 3 bases and the V segment lost 6 bases, leaving 7 bases of the junction unmatched. The CDR3 extends over 16 amino acids. The CDR3 here is CASRDRTGGVGNTIYF. Written as DNA, the CDR3 is TGTGCCAGCAGGGATAGGACAGGGGGCGTTGGAAACACCATATATTTT.

This clonotype showed up just a few times. The CDR3 nucleotides read TGTGCCAGCCGAAACAGGGTTAACACCGGGGAGCTGTTTTTT. It codes for CASRNRVNTGELFF. The chain is built from TRBV11-2 and TRBJ2-2; a weak D match, TRBD1 (6 bases). Germline lookup yields CDR1 SGHAT and CDR2 FQNNGV. The CDR3 is 14 residues long. Trimming removed 8 bases at V and 2 bases at J, with 12 bases between.

The genes are TRBV5-1 and TRBJ2-1; D possibly matches TRBD1 or TRBD2 (5 bases each). The CDR3 contains 16 residues. Deletions cut 0 bases from V and 3 bases from J, with 13 bases between. Germline CDR1 SGHRS, CDR2 YFSETQ. The CDR3, as DNA: TGCGCCAGCAGCTTGGGTCTGGGACGGGGCTACAATGAGCAGTTCTTC. Amino acid sequence: CASSLGLGRGYNEQFF.

This clonotype turned up a few times. The rearrangement joins TRBV5-1 to TRBJ2-2; a possible D gene is TRBD1 (5 bases). With 2 bases removed from V and 0 bases from J, the gap between germline ends came to 11 bases. Germline lookup yields CDR1 SGHRS and CDR2 YFSETQ. The CDR3 extends over 16 amino acids. The CDR3 is CASSFVSGTNTGELFF. The DNA of the CDR3 is TGCGCCAGCAGCTTTGTCTCAGGGACGAACACCGGGGAGCTGTTTTTT.

This sequence joins TRBV12-3 or TRBV12-4 and TRBJ2-3; 8 bases map to TRBD1. With 6 bases clipped from V and 2 bases from J, the junction kept 7 bases outside the gene matches. CDR3 length: 15 residues. CDR3 nucleotides: TGTGCCAGCAGCCCACAGGGGGTGTTCACAGATACGCAGTATTTT. Protein: CASSPQGVFTDTQYF.

This chain connects TRBV12-3 or TRBV12-4 to TRBJ2-3; the D gene is possibly TRBD2 (6 bases). With 6 bases removed from V and 5 bases from J, the gap between germline ends came to 12 bases. This CDR3 is built from 13 residues. Here the CDR3 reads CASRPGLGDTQYF. The CDR3 DNA is TGTGCCAGCAGACCGGGACTCGGAGATACGCAGTATTTT.

This chain joins TRBV11-2 and TRBJ2-1; D gene ambiguous. CDR3 size: 13 residues. The germline V and J ends were trimmed by 1 base and 5 bases, with 6 bases remaining between them. The germline gives CDR1 SGHAT, CDR2 FQNNGV. CDR3 residues: CASSLGPHNEQFF. In DNA form, the CDR3 reads TGTGCCAGCAGCTTAGGGCCACACAATGAGCAGTTCTTC.

The chain has TRBV29-1 and TRBJ2-2; 8 bases fit TRBD1. The germline gives CDR1 SQVTM, CDR2 ANQGSEA. CDR3 size: 12 residues. With 6 bases clipped from V and 3 bases from J, the junction kept 0 bases outside the gene matches. The chain's CDR3 is CSVDRDTGELFF. CDR3 nucleotide sequence: TGCAGCGTGGACAGGGACACCGGGGAGCTGTTTTTT.

V usage is TRBV9 and J usage is TRBJ2-1, with 8 bases aligning to TRBD2. After removal of 1 base from V and 10 bases from J, the junction contained 13 bases not matched to a gene. The CDR3 consists of 16 residues. Germline V gene lookup returns CDR1 SGDLS and CDR2 YYNGEE. DNA for the CDR3: TGTGCCAGCAGCGTATCGGCGGGGGGCCCGAGGGAGGAGCAGTTCTTC. This encodes CASSVSAGGPREEQFF.

V usage is TRBV20-1 and J usage is TRBJ2-3; D is uncertain. Germline V gene sequence: CDR1 DFQATT, CDR2 SNEGSKA (reference sequence). The length of the CDR3 is 11 residues. The germline V and J ends were trimmed by 7 bases and 2 bases, with 7 bases remaining between them. This CDR3 is CSDEDTDTQYF. The DNA of the CDR3 is TGCAGTGACGAGGACACAGATACGCAGTATTTT.

This clonotype occurred many times. CDR3 DNA sequence: TGCGCCAGCAGCCGCCAACAGATGGAGACCCAGTACTTC. It translates to CASSRQQMETQYF. The chain joins TRBV5-1 to TRBJ2-5; D is ambiguous. Germline CDR1 reads SGHRS; CDR2 reads YFSETQ. There are 13 residues in the CDR3. The germline V and J ends were trimmed by 4 bases and 5 bases, with 12 bases remaining between them.

The V gene is TRBV20-1, the J gene TRBJ1-5; D not certain. Trimming cost V 0 bases and J 4 bases, with 13 bases left between them. The CDR3 is 15 amino acids. In germline, CDR1 is DFQATT, CDR2 SNEGSKA (reference sequence). CDR3 sequence: CSARDPHRTNQPQHF. CDR3 sequence (DNA): TGCAGTGCTAGAGATCCCCACAGAACGAATCAGCCCCAGCATTTT.

The CDR3 reads CASKLRDTASYEQYF. CDR3 DNA: TGTGCCAGCAAGCTCCGGGACACGGCGTCCTACGAGCAGTACTTC. The chain couples TRBV27 to TRBJ2-7, with D tentatively TRBD1 (6 bases). The germline CDR1 and CDR2 sequences are MNHEY and SMNVEV (reference sequence). This CDR3 is built from 15 residues. Between the trimmed V and J ends, which lost 7 bases and 1 base, there was a span of 17 bases.

J is TRBJ2-2 and V is TRBV6-5; tentatively, D is TRBD2 (6 bases). This CDR3 spans 15 amino acids. CDR1 MNHEY and CDR2 SVGAGI come from the germline V gene. V dropped 8 bases and J dropped 5 bases, with 18 bases sitting between them. The CDR3 spells CASWYGTEKTGELFF. As DNA, the CDR3 is TGTGCCAGCTGGTACGGGACTGAAAAAACCGGGGAGCTGTTTTTT.

The sample holds a few counts of this clonotype. The genes are TRBV19 and TRBJ2-1; perhaps TRBD2 as D (5 bases). Germline CDR1 is LNHDA and CDR2 is SQIVND (reference sequence). Trimming stripped 0 bases from V and 10 bases from J, with 13 bases between. The CDR3 has 14 amino acids. In DNA form, the CDR3 reads TGTGCCAGTAGTATAGAACCCGGGCCGGGGGAGCAGTTCTTC. Translated, it gives CASSIEPGPGEQFF.

The rearrangement joins TRBV29-1 to TRBJ1-2; D not resolved. The CDR3 totals 14 residues. Germline CDR1 SQVTM, CDR2 ANQGSEA. Deletions cut 0 bases from V and 3 bases from J, with 11 bases between. The CDR3 nucleotides are TGCAGCGTTGAAGACCCCTCCCCTCACTATGGCTACACCTTC. It yields the protein CSVEDPSPHYGYTF.

The table lists this clonotype with a few counts. This sequence joins TRBV7-8 and TRBJ1-4, with a tentative D call TRBD1 (5 bases). CDR3 length: 14 amino acids. Germline V gives CDR1 SGHVS, CDR2 FQNEAQ. Deletions cut 3 bases from V and 6 bases from J, with 11 bases between. CDR3 in amino acids: CASSFPGRDEKLFF. The CDR3 DNA reads as TGTGCCAGCAGCTTCCCAGGGCGGGATGAAAAACTGTTTTTT.

The table lists this clonotype with a few counts. This chain connects TRBV5-1 to TRBJ1-1; tentatively, D is TRBD1 (5 bases). This CDR3 region has 13 residues. Germline lookup yields CDR1 SGHRS and CDR2 YFSETQ. Trimming removed 4 bases from V and 1 base from J, with 8 bases in between. The CDR3 loop reads CASSGDGNTEAFF. The DNA for the CDR3 is TGCGCCAGCAGCGGGGACGGGAACACTGAAGCTTTCTTT.

The rearrangement joins TRBV6-1 to TRBJ2-3; a weak D match, TRBD1 (6 bases). The CDR3 runs to 16 residues. Germline assignment: CDR1 MNHNS and CDR2 SASEGT. Trimming took off 6 bases at V and 4 bases at J, with 20 bases between the two ends. Here the CDR3 DNA reads TGTGCCAGCAGGCAGCAGGGGTCCCCCATCCCAGATACGCAGTATTTT. Its protein product is CASRQQGSPIPDTQYF.

This sequence joins TRBV28 and TRBJ1-1, with TRBD1 matching 8 bases. V trimming: 3 bases; J trimming: 5 bases; junction bases outside the gene matches: 11. Per germline, CDR1 MDHEN and CDR2 SYDVKM. This CDR3 spans 16 amino acids. The CDR3 DNA is TGTGCCAGCAGTTTGTTATACGGACAGGGAAAGACTGAAGCTTTCTTT. Translation: CASSLLYGQGKTEAFF.

This clonotype was counted between two and nine times. V gene TRBV7-2 combines with J gene TRBJ1-2, with a tentative D call TRBD1 (6 bases). The V gene's germline CDR1 is SGHTA and CDR2 FQGNSA. The CDR3 contains 13 residues. Trimming pared 1 base from V and 6 bases from J, leaving 9 bases between. The CDR3 DNA reads TGTGCCAGCAGCTTAGAGACAGGCCATGGCTACACCTTC. Its protein is CASSLETGHGYTF.